This T cell receptor beta chain was found in a study of cytomegalovirus exposure and HLA in healthy donors. The CDR3 is 15 residues long. The V end lost 4 bases, the J end lost 9 bases, and 19 bases lay between the germline ends. CDR1 is MGHRA and CDR2 is YSYEKL in the germline V gene. This clone was counted between two and nine times. The PCR employed 60 Vbeta primers together with 13 Jbeta primers. Profiling relied on immunoSEQ multiplex PCR, and the TCRdb table lists in-frame clones only, not all of them. The sample has over 150,000 clones, 68% seen once. Sequencing was performed on PBMCs. This clonotype was sampled from a young woman in good health and CMV-seropositive. The chain uses TRBV4-1 and TRBJ2-1, with D tentatively TRBD1 (6 bases). The CDR3: CASSPTGPPGGEQFF. In nucleotides, the CDR3 is TGCGCCAGCAGCCCTACAGGGCCCCCCGGAGGTGAGCAGTTCTTC.